One sample yielded the 32 T cell receptor beta chains listed below, sequenced in a study of blood T cell repertoires in COVID-19. Profiling relied on immunoSEQ multiplex PCR, and the TCRdb table lists in-frame clones only, not all of them. The sample holds some 150,000 clones; 84% are singletons and the top ten take about 5.1%. Sequences were obtained from peripheral blood. The receptors come from a human donor in a cohort sampled during active COVID-19.

J is TRBJ2-3 and V is TRBV2, with 7 nucleotides matching TRBD1. This CDR3 region has 15 residues. Germline V gene lookup returns CDR1 SNHLY and CDR2 FYNNEI. V lost 6 bases and J lost 1; bases outside the gene matches: 7. CDR3 protein: CASSADRARTDTQYF. For the CDR3, the DNA is TGTGCCAGCAGCGCCGACAGGGCCCGCACAGATACGCAGTATTTT.

The J gene is TRBJ1-1, the V gene TRBV28; D is perhaps TRBD1 (6 bases). Per germline, CDR1 MDHEN and CDR2 SYDVKM. V dropped 5 bases and J dropped 11 bases, with 18 bases sitting between them. The CDR3 is made up of 13 amino acids. The DNA of the CDR3 is TGTGCCAGCAGTCCCCCCCCTGGACAGTGGGCTTTCTTT. This sequence encodes CASSPPPGQWAFF.

This chain connects TRBV7-2 to TRBJ1-2, with 9 bases lining up with TRBD1. This CDR3 has 16 amino acids. The J segment lost 3 bases and the V segment lost 3 bases, leaving 8 bases of the junction unmatched. Germline V CDR1 and CDR2: SGHTA, FQGNSA. This CDR3 is CASSLVRDREDYGYTF. For the CDR3, the DNA is TGTGCCAGCAGCTTGGTCCGGGACAGGGAGGACTATGGCTACACCTTC. The full variable domain, with the rest looked up from reference TRBV7-2 and TRBJ1-2, is GAGVSQSPSNKVTEKGKDVELRCDPISGHTALYWYRQSLGQGLEFLIYFQGNSAPDKSGLPSDRFSAERTGGSVSTLTIQRTQQEDSAVYLCASSLVRDREDYGYTFGSGTRLTVV.

This chain connects TRBV3-1 (or the pseudogene TRBV3-2) to TRBJ1-2; TRBD1 agrees at 9 bases. Trimming removed 4 bases from V and 1 base from J; junction bases left unmatched: 7. Germline V gene sequence: CDR1 LGHDT, CDR2 YNNKEL (reference sequence). The CDR3 contains 16 residues. In DNA, the CDR3 is TGTGCCAGCAGCCCCGAGGGACAGGGAGGTAACTATGGCTACACCTTC. Protein: CASSPEGQGGNYGYTF.

This clone was found once. The CDR3 sequence: CASSLVGRGVTEAFF. The CDR3 DNA is TGTGCCAGCAGCTTAGTAGGGAGGGGCGTCACTGAAGCTTTCTTT. V is TRBV5-6 and J is TRBJ1-1; the D gene is possibly TRBD1 (5 bases). In germline, CDR1 is SGHDT, CDR2 YYEEEE. The CDR3 runs to 15 residues. V gave up 2 bases and J gave up 4 bases, with 15 bases separating them.

The rearrangement uses TRBV10-3 and TRBJ1-3, with 11 bases lining up with TRBD1. CDR1 is ENHRY, CDR2 SYGVKD, per germline. The junction had 8 bases not matched to a gene; V was cut back by 4 bases and J by 9 bases. CDR3 length: 15 residues. The CDR3 loop is CAISGRGQGAPTIYF. Written as DNA, the CDR3 is TGTGCCATCAGTGGGAGAGGACAGGGGGCACCCACCATATATTTT.

The CDR3, as DNA: TGTGCCATCAGTGAGTTTATTACAGCCTCCAGAGCTTTCTTT. Amino acids: CAISEFITASRAFF. The chain couples TRBV10-3 to TRBJ1-1, with D uncertain. The ends were cut back, 1 base at V and 10 bases at J, with 16 bases in the middle. CDR1 is ENHRY and CDR2 is SYGVKD in the germline V gene. The CDR3 sequence is 14 residues long.

V is TRBV2 and J is TRBJ1-4; 10 bases are shared with TRBD1. Germline V gene sequence: CDR1 SNHLY, CDR2 FYNNEI. V shed 7 bases, J shed 12 bases, and the junction held 11 bases outside the gene matches. The CDR3 consists of 14 residues. CDR3 DNA sequence: TGTGCCAGCACCTCGGGACAGGGGCCTGGGGAACTGTTTTTT. It encodes CASTSGQGPGELFF.

The CDR3 protein is CASIIDGGTDTQYF. The CDR3 DNA sequence: TGTGCCAGCATCATAGATGGAGGCACAGATACGCAGTATTTT. This chain uses TRBV7-9 with TRBJ2-3; no clear D gene. The V end lost 7 bases, the J end lost 1 base, and 12 bases lay between the germline ends. The CDR3 consists of 14 residues. CDR1 and CDR2 (germline): SEHNR, FQNEAQ (reference sequence).

The chain uses TRBV10-3 and TRBJ2-3; 12 nucleotides align to TRBD2. The V gene's germline CDR1 is ENHRY and CDR2 SYGVKD. This CDR3 contains 15 residues. V gave up 6 bases and J gave up 5 bases; unmatched junction bases: 6. The chain's CDR3 is CAIRLAGGSGDTQYF. The CDR3 nucleotides are TGTGCCATCAGACTAGCGGGAGGTTCGGGAGATACGCAGTATTTT.

The rearrangement links TRBV9 to TRBJ1-2, with TRBD1 matching 8 bases. With 0 bases clipped from V and 4 bases from J, the junction kept 5 bases outside the gene matches. The germline CDR1 and CDR2 sequences are SGDLS and YYNGEE. The CDR3 contains 15 residues. The DNA for the CDR3 is TGTGCCAGCAGCGTAGAAGGGACAGGAACCTATGGCTACACCTTC. This gives the protein CASSVEGTGTYGYTF.

CDR3 residues: CASSPSGRTSYEQYF. CDR3 bases: TGTGCCAGCTCACCCTCAGGGAGGACCTCCTACGAGCAGTACTTC. The chain employs TRBV18 and TRBJ2-7; weak D call: TRBD2 (6 bases). V lost 3 bases, J lost 0 bases, and 12 bases lay in between. This CDR3 spans 15 amino acids. Germline V gene sequence: CDR1 KGHSH, CDR2 LQKENI.

This clone was observed once. Written as DNA, the CDR3 is TGTGCCAGCAGACCCCAGGGGACAGATACGCAGTATTTT. This codes for CASRPQGTDTQYF. The genes are TRBV28 and TRBJ2-3; D is possibly TRBD1 (6 bases). CDR1 is MDHEN and CDR2 is SYDVKM in the germline V gene. The CDR3 contains 13 residues. Trimming took 6 bases from V and 3 from J, leaving 10 bases between them.

The V gene is TRBV9, the J gene TRBJ2-3, with D possibly matching TRBD2 (5 bases). The CDR3 has 16 residues. Deletions cut 3 bases from V and 2 bases from J, with 16 bases between. Germline lookup yields CDR1 SGDLS and CDR2 YYNGEE. The CDR3 loop is CASSGGSGSNTDTQYF. CDR3 DNA sequence: TGTGCCAGCAGCGGTGGTTCGGGGTCAAACACAGATACGCAGTATTTT. Complete variable domain (other parts from reference TRBV9 and TRBJ2-3): DSGVTQTPKHLITATGQRVTLRCSPRSGDLSVYWYQQSLDQGLQFLIQYYNGEERAKGNILERFSAQQFPDLHSELNLSSLELGDSALYFCASSGGSGSNTDTQYFGPGTRLTVL.

The CDR3 loop reads CASSQDLGGRGLIEKLFF. In nucleotides, the CDR3 is TGTGCCAGCAGCCAAGATCTTGGCGGCAGGGGGCTTATTGAAAAACTGTTTTTT. The chain uses TRBV4-2 and TRBJ1-4; TRBD1 matches 8 bases. Germline values: CDR1 LGHNA, CDR2 YNFKEQ. The V segment lost 0 bases and the J segment 7 bases; nucleotides outside the gene matches: 13. The CDR3 loop spans 18 amino acids.

In this sample, this clone turned up a few times. The chain uses TRBV5-8 and TRBJ2-7, with D perhaps TRBD2 (5 bases). The CDR3 is 14 amino acids. With 3 bases removed from V and 4 bases from J, the gap between germline ends came to 14 bases. Germline values: CDR1 SGHTS, CDR2 YDEGEE. The chain's CDR3 is CASSSRAGGYEQYV. DNA of the CDR3: TGTGCCAGCAGCTCCCGGGCCGGAGGTTACGAGCAGTACGTC.

The rearrangement uses TRBV27 and TRBJ2-3, with D perhaps matching TRBD2 (5 bases). The CDR3 loop spans 13 amino acids. The V gene lost 6 bases and the J gene lost 0 bases, with 7 bases spanning the gap. The germline V gene has CDR1 MNHEY and CDR2 SMNVEV (reference sequence). CDR3 sequence: CASRGVSTDTQYF. CDR3 bases: TGTGCCAGCAGGGGAGTGAGCACAGATACGCAGTATTTT.

The CDR3 DNA reads as TGTGCCAGCAACGACAGGGTAGTGGACACTGAAGCTTTCTTT. Protein: CASNDRVVDTEAFF. The rearrangement joins TRBV6-5 to TRBJ1-1, with 7 positions matching TRBD1. The CDR3 runs to 14 residues. Losses at the gene ends were 7 bases for V and 3 bases for J; bases not matched to a gene: 8. Germline CDR1 MNHEY, CDR2 SVGAGI.

The V gene is TRBV5-4, the J gene TRBJ2-1; 12 nucleotides agree with TRBD2. Germline V gene data show CDR1 as SGHNT and CDR2 as YYREEE (reference sequence). The CDR3 consists of 16 residues. The V gene end was trimmed by 5 bases and the J gene end by 4 bases; junction bases not matched to a gene: 7. The CDR3 DNA is TGTGCCAGCAGTTCTTCCGGACTAGCGGGGTACAATGAGCAGTTCTTC. As protein: CASSSSGLAGYNEQFF. Full variable domain (missing parts from reference TRBV5-4 and TRBJ2-1): ETGVTQSPTHLIKTRGQQVTLRCSSQSGHNTVSWYQQALGQGPQFIFQYYREEENGRGNFPPRFSGLQFPNYSSELNVNALELDDSALYLCASSSSGLAGYNEQFFGPGTRLTVL.

V and J are TRBV6-1 and TRBJ2-1; TRBD1 matches at 7 bases. The CDR3 is 17 residues long. CDR1 MNHNS and CDR2 SASEGT come from the germline V gene. V lost 4 bases and J lost 2; bases outside the gene matches: 11. CDR3 residues: CASSGGGERPTYNEQFF. The CDR3 nucleotides read TGTGCCAGCAGTGGAGGGGGCGAGCGGCCCACCTACAATGAGCAGTTCTTC.

The V call is TRBV3-1 (or the pseudogene TRBV3-2), the J call TRBJ1-1; D not resolved. Looked up from germline, CDR1 is LGHDT and CDR2 is YNNKEL (reference sequence). The CDR3 spans 15 residues. V lost 0 bases and J 1 base, leaving 9 bases between the germline ends. CDR3 loop: CASSQEISGNTEAFF. CDR3 coding DNA: TGTGCCAGCAGCCAAGAGATTTCAGGGAACACTGAAGCTTTCTTT.

This chain joins TRBV5-4 and TRBJ1-2, with 9 bases aligning to TRBD1. The J segment lost 7 bases and the V segment lost 3 bases, leaving 7 bases of the junction unmatched. Germline V gene sequence: CDR1 SGHNT, CDR2 YYREEE (reference sequence). The CDR3 covers 14 residues. CDR3 coding DNA: TGTGCCAGCAGCTCTCCCGGGACAGGGTTTGGCTACACCTTC. Translation: CASSSPGTGFGYTF.

This rearrangement joins TRBV11-2 to TRBJ2-1, with TRBD2 matching over 10 bases. The germline gives CDR1 SGHAT, CDR2 FQNNGV. J was trimmed by 7 bases and V by 5 bases; bases with no gene match: 11. CDR3 length: 16 amino acids. CDR3 nucleotide sequence: TGTGCCAGCAGCATTAGCGGGAGGCTCCTTCCTAATGAGCAGTTCTTC. This translates into CASSISGRLLPNEQFF.

Of note for this clone: Germline and junction disagree at one end, which may indicate a read error. This sequence joins TRBV7-7 and TRBJ1-4; D may be TRBD1 (6 bases). The germline V gene has CDR1 SSHAT and CDR2 FNYEAQ (reference sequence). This CDR3 has 16 amino acids. CDR3 amino acids: CASSSDRRAANEKLFF. The CDR3 region has the DNA TGTGCTAGCAGCTCTGACAGGCGAGCGGCTAATGAAAAACTGTTTTTT.

The chain carries TRBV5-3 and TRBJ1-5; 7 bases fit TRBD1. TRBV5-3 falls under the ORF class, with uncertain function. The V and J ends lost 1 base and 5 bases, in that order; junction bases with no gene match: 6. This CDR3 is built from 15 residues. The CDR3 reads CARSLSRDRDQPQHF. The CDR3 DNA sequence: TGTGCCAGAAGCTTGTCCCGGGACAGAGATCAGCCCCAGCATTTT.

As DNA, the CDR3 is TGCGCCAGCAGCAGTCACGTGAGGAACACTGAAGCTTTCTTT. Its protein is CASSSHVRNTEAFF. The chain carries TRBV5-1 and TRBJ1-1; unclear D gene. This CDR3 is 14 amino acids long. V lost 4 bases and J lost 1, with 11 bases in between. CDR1 and CDR2 from the germline V gene are SGHRS and YFSETQ.

The rearrangement uses TRBV5-4 and TRBJ2-3; perhaps TRBD2 as D (6 bases). The V end lost 0 bases, the J end lost 0 bases, and 14 bases lay between the germline ends. This CDR3 is built from 17 residues. Germline CDR1 reads SGHNT; CDR2 reads YYREEE (reference sequence). The CDR3 DNA is TGTGCCAGCAGCTTGGATTTGACGGGAGTTAGCACAGATACGCAGTATTTT. It is translated as CASSLDLTGVSTDTQYF.

This clone came up a few times. This chain joins TRBV29-1 and TRBJ2-1, with 15 bases matching TRBD2. Germline-derived CDR1 and CDR2 are SQVTM and ANQGSEA. With V trimmed by 6 bases and J by 6 bases, 15 bases remained unmatched. The CDR3 consists of 18 residues. The CDR3 is CSVDGGLAGGTWGNEQFF. In nucleotides, the CDR3 is TGCAGCGTCGATGGGGGACTAGCGGGAGGCACTTGGGGCAATGAGCAGTTCTTC.

This chain uses TRBV10-1 with TRBJ1-5; TRBD1 might be the D (5 bases). Germline CDR1 reads WNHNN; CDR2 reads SYGVQD (reference sequence). This CDR3 is 15 amino acids long. Trimming shortened V by 6 bases and J by 2 bases, and 14 bases separated the two germline ends. The CDR3 protein is CASRAGKRGNQPQHF. In DNA form, the CDR3 reads TGCGCCAGCAGAGCAGGGAAAAGGGGCAATCAGCCCCAGCATTTT.

The J gene is TRBJ2-3, the V gene TRBV5-1, with 12 bases fitting TRBD2. CDR3 length: 17 amino acids. From germline, CDR1 is SGHRS and CDR2 YFSETQ. V was pared by 4 bases and J by 0 bases, with 6 bases of the junction left unmatched. For the CDR3, the DNA is TGCGCCAGCAGCCCGCTACTAGCGGGGGGCAGCACAGATACGCAGTATTTT. Translation: CASSPLLAGGSTDTQYF.

In this sample, this clone turned up once. The genes are TRBV24-1 and TRBJ2-7; TRBD2 is a possible D gene (6 bases). The germline V gene has CDR1 KGHDR and CDR2 SFDVKD. CDR3 length equals 15 residues. With 6 bases removed from V and 6 bases from J, the gap between germline ends came to 20 bases. The CDR3 loop reads CATSPATGVRGEQYF. In nucleotides, the CDR3 is TGTGCCACCAGTCCTGCGACCGGGGTGCGGGGCGAGCAGTACTTC.

The chain is built from TRBV4-1 and TRBJ2-4; TRBD2 aligns across 8 bases. Unmatched junction bases numbered 7, after V lost 4 bases and J lost 2 bases. Germline assignment: CDR1 MGHRA and CDR2 YSYEKL. The length of the CDR3 is 16 residues. CDR3 amino acids: CASSLGGGRTKNIQYF. CDR3 sequence (DNA): TGCGCCAGCAGCCTCGGGGGCGGGAGGACCAAAAACATTCAGTACTTC.